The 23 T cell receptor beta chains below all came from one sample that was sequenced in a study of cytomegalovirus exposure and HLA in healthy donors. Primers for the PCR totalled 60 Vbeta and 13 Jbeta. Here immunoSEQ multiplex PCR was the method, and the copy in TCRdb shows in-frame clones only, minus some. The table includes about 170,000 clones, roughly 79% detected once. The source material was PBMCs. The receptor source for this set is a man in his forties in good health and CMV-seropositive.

The CDR3 is CASSSTVTGNTIYF. In nucleotides, the CDR3 is TGTGCCAGCAGTTCCACTGTTACTGGAAACACCATATATTTT. J is TRBJ1-3 and V is TRBV2; no clear D gene. Trimming removed 5 bases from V and 2 bases from J, with 10 bases in between. The CDR3 runs to 14 residues. Germline lookup yields CDR1 SNHLY and CDR2 FYNNEI.

CDR3: CATSGGESYTF. The CDR3 DNA follows: TGTGCCACCTCGGGAGGGGAGAGCTACACCTTC. The V gene is TRBV27, the J gene TRBJ1-2; tentatively, D is TRBD1 (5 bases). The germline V gene has CDR1 MNHEY and CDR2 SMNVEV (reference sequence). The CDR3 loop spans 11 amino acids. V was trimmed by 10 bases and J by 9 bases, leaving 15 bases between them.

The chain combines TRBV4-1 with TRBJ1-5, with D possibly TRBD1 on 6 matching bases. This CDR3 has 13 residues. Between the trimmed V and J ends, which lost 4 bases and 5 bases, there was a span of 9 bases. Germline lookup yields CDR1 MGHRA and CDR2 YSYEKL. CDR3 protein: CASSLDSYQPQHF. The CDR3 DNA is TGCGCCAGCAGCCTGGACAGTTATCAGCCCCAGCATTTT.

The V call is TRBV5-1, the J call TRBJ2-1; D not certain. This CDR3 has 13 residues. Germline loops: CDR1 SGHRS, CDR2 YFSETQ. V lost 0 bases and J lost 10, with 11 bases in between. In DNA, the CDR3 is TGCGCCAGCAGCTTGGCCCTAGATGGCGAGCAGTTCTTC. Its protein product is CASSLALDGEQFF.

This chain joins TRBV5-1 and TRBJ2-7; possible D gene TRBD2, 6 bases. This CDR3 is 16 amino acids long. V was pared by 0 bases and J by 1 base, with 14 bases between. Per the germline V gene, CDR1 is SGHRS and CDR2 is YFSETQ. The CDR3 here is CASSLAGTGSSYEQYF. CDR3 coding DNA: TGCGCCAGCAGCTTGGCTGGGACTGGGTCTTCCTACGAGCAGTACTTC.

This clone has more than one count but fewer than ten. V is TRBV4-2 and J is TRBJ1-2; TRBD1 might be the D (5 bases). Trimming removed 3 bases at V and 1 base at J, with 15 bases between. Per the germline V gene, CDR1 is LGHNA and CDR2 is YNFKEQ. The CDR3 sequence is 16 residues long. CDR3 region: CASSHARGQGNYGYTF. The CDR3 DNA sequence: TGTGCCAGCAGCCATGCAAGGGGTCAGGGTAACTATGGCTACACCTTC.

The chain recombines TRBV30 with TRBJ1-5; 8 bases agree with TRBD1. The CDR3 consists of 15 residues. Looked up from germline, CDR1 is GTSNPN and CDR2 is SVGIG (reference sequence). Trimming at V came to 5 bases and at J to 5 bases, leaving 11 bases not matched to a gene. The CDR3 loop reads CAWSTPGQAYQPQHF. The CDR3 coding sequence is TGTGCCTGGTCTACCCCGGGACAGGCTTATCAGCCCCAGCATTTT.

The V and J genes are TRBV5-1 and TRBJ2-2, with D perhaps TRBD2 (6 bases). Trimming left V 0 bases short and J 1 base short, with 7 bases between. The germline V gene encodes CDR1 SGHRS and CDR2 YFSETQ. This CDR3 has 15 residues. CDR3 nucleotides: TGCGCCAGCAGCTTGGAGGGAGGGAACACCGGGGAGCTGTTTTTT. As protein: CASSLEGGNTGELFF.

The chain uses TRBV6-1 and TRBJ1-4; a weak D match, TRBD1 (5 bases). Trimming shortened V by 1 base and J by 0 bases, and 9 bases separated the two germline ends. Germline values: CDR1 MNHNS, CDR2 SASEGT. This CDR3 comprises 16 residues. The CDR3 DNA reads TGTGCCAGCAGTGAAGATGACAGACCAACTAATGAAAAACTGTTTTTT. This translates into CASSEDDRPTNEKLFF.

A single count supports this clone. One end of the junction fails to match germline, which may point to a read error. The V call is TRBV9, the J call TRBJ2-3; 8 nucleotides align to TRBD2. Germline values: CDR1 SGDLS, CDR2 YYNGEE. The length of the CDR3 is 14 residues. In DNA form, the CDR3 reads TGTGCCAGCAGCGTAGGGACTAGCAGAGATACGCAGTATTTT. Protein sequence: CASSVGTSRDTQYF.

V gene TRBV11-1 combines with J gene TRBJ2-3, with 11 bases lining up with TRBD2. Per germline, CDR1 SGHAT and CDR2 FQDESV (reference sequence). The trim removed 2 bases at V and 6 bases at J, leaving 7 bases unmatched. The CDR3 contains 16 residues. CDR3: CASSLKLAGVSDTQYF. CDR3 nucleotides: TGTGCCAGCAGCTTAAAACTAGCGGGAGTCTCCGATACGCAGTATTTT.

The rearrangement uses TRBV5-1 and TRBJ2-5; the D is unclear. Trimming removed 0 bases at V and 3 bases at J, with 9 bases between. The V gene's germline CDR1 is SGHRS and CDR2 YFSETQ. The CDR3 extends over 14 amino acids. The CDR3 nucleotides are TGCGCCAGCAGCTTGGTGTCCTATAAAGAGACCCAGTACTTC. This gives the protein CASSLVSYKETQYF.

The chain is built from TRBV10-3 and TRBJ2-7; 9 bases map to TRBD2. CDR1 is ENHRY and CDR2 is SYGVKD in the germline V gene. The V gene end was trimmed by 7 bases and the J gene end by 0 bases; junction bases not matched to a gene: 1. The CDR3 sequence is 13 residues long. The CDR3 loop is CAITSGDSYEQYF. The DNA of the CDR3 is TGTGCCATCACTAGCGGGGACTCCTACGAGCAGTACTTC.

This CDR3 is CASSDTGRPSYEQYF. Here the CDR3 DNA reads TGTGCCAGCAGTGATACCGGGAGGCCCTCCTACGAGCAGTACTTC. This rearrangement joins TRBV6-1 to TRBJ2-7; 7 bases line up with TRBD2. The length of the CDR3 is 15 residues. The V and J ends lost 3 bases and 0 bases, in that order; junction bases with no gene match: 5. The germline V gene encodes CDR1 MNHNS and CDR2 SASEGT.

In DNA, the CDR3 is TGTGCCAGCAGTGTACGGAGAGGGGAGACCCAGTACTTC. Translated, it gives CASSVRRGETQYF. This chain uses TRBV6-5 with TRBJ2-5; possible D gene TRBD2, 5 bases. CDR3 length equals 13 residues. The germline V gene has CDR1 MNHEY and CDR2 SVGAGI. The V gene lost 5 bases and the J gene lost 5 bases, with 12 bases spanning the gap.

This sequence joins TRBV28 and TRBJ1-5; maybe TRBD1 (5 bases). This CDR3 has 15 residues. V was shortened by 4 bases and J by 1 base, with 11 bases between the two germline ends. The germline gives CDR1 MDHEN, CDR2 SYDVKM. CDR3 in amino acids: CASSWTSGSNQPQHF. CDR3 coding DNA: TGTGCCAGCAGTTGGACATCTGGGAGCAATCAGCCCCAGCATTTT.

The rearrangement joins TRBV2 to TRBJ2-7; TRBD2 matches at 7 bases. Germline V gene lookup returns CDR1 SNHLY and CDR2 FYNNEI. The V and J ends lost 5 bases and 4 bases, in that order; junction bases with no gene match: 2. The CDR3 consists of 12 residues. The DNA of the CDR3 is TGTGCCAGCAGTCGACTAGCTTACGAGCAGTACTTC. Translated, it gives CASSRLAYEQYF. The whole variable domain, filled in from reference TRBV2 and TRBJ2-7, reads EPEVTQTPSHQVTQMGQEVILRCVPISNHLYFYWYRQILGQKVEFLVSFYNNEISEKSEIFDDQFSVERPDGSNFTLKIRSTKLEDSAMYFCASSRLAYEQYFGPGTRLTVT.

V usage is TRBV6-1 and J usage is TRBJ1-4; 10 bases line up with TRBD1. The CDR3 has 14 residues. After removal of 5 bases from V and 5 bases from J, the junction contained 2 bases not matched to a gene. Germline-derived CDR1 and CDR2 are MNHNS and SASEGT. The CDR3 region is CASSLGQGNEKLFF. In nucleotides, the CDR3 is TGTGCCAGCAGTTTGGGACAGGGGAATGAAAAACTGTTTTTT.

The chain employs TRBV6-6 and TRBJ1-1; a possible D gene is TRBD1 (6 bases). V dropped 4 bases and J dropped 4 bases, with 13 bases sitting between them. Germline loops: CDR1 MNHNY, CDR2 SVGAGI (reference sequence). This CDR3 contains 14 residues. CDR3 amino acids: CASSFNREGTEAFF. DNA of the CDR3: TGTGCCAGCAGTTTTAACAGGGAGGGCACTGAAGCTTTCTTT.

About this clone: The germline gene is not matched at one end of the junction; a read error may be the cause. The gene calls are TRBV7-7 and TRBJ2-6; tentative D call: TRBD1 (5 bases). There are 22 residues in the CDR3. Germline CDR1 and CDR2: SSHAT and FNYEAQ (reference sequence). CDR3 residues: CASSLVGHGAVNLLPGANVLTF. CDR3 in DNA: TGTGCTAGCAGCTTAGTGGGCCATGGGGCAGTGAATCTCCTGCCCGGGGCCAACGTCCTGACTTTC.

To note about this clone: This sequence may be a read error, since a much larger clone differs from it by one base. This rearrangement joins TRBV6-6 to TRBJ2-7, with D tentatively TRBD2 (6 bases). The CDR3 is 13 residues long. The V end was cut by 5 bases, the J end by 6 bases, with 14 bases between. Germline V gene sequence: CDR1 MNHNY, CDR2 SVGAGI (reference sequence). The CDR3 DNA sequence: TGTGCCAGCAGTCCCCCGGGAGCGACCGAGCAGTACTTC. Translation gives CASSPPGATEQYF.

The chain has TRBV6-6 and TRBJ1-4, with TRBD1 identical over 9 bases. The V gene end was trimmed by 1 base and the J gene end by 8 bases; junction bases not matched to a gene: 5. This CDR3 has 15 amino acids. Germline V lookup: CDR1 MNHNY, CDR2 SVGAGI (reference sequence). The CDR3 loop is CASSYFRDRVEKLFF. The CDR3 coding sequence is TGTGCCAGCAGTTACTTCCGGGACAGGGTAGAAAAACTGTTTTTT.

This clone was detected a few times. For the CDR3, the DNA is TGTGCCAGCAGTTCTCAGTATGGAAACACCATATATTTT. Its translation is CASSSQYGNTIYF. This chain links TRBV27 with TRBJ1-3; D is unresolved. V was shortened by 4 bases and J by 3 bases, with 7 bases between the two germline ends. From germline, CDR1 is MNHEY and CDR2 SMNVEV (reference sequence). CDR3 length: 13 amino acids.